Sequencing of this T cell receptor (beta chain) was carried out in a study of T cell responses to AZD1222 COVID-19 vaccine. Sequenced by immunoSEQ multiplex PCR; TCRdb stores in-frame clones only, minus some. This repertoire shows over 130,000 clones, roughly 91% found once; its top ten account for approximately 3%. This CDR3 is 14 amino acids long. The germline V gene has CDR1 SGHNT and CDR2 YYREEE (reference sequence). With 2 bases removed from V and 3 bases from J, the gap between germline ends came to 11 bases. This receptor was obtained from an adult who received the AZD1222 COVID-19 vaccine. Sequenced material: peripheral blood, taken 28 days after the second AZD1222 dose. The chain uses TRBV5-4 and TRBJ1-2; D is uncertain. CDR3 sequence reads: CASSFGRSHYGYTF. The CDR3 DNA sequence: TGTGCCAGCAGCTTTGGACGGTCTCACTATGGCTACACCTTC.